The T cell receptor beta chain under discussion was sequenced for a study of cytomegalovirus exposure and HLA in healthy donors. Across the study: Among over 350 genotyped donors, 65% to 90% fell in the Caucasian-associated ancestry cluster. Study-wide results and caveats: In a later analysis, DRB1 alleles had the most associated TCRs; HLA-C alleles the fewest. An observed cluster of highly shared sequence variants was recorded as a likely sequencing artifact. Reports showed the classifier diagnosing cytomegalovirus status with high specificity and sensitivity.

The V gene's germline CDR1 is MNHEY and CDR2 SMNVEV (reference sequence). The germline V and J ends were trimmed by 7 bases and 8 bases, with 14 bases remaining between them. This CDR3 spans 13 amino acids. The PCR ran on 60 Vbeta and 13 Jbeta primers. The data were produced by immunoSEQ multiplex PCR, yet TCRdb's version contains in-frame clones alone and is incomplete. The sample contains about 120,000 clones, 80% of which appear only once. This clone showed up just a few times. Its antigen remains unknown. The sequence came from a female donor in good health and CMV-seropositive. The J gene is TRBJ1-4, the V gene TRBV27; D is perhaps TRBD1 (5 bases). Sequenced material: PBMCs. CDR3 region: CASTRRGEEKLFF. In DNA, the CDR3 is TGTGCCAGCACCCGACGGGGGGAAGAAAAACTGTTTTTT.